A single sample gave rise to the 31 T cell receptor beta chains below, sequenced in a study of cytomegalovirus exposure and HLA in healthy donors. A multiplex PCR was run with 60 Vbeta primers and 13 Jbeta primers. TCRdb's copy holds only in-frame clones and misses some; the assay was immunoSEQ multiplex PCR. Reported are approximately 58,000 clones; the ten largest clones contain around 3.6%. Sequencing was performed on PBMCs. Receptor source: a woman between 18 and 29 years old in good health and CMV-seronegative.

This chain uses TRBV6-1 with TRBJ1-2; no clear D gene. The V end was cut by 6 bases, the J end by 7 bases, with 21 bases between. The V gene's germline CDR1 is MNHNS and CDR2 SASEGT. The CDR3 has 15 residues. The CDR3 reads CASSPDRALGGGYTF. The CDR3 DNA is TGTGCCAGCAGCCCCGACCGAGCTCTAGGAGGTGGCTACACCTTC.

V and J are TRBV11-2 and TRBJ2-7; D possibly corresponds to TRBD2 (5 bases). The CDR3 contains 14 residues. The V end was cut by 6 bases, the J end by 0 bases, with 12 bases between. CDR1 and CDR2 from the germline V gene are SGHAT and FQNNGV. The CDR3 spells CASSTGGSSYEQYF. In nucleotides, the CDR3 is TGTGCCAGCAGTACGGGTGGGAGCTCCTACGAGCAGTACTTC.

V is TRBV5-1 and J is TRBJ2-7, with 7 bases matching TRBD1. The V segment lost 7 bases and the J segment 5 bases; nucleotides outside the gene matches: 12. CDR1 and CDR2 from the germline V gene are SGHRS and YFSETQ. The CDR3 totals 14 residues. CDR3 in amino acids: CASRTQGQSDEQYF. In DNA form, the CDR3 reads TGCGCCAGCCGTACACAGGGGCAAAGCGACGAGCAGTACTTC.

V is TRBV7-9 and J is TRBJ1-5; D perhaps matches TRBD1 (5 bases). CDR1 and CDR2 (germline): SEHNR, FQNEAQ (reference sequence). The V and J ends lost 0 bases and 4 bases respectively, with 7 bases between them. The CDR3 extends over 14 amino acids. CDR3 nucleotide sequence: TGTGCCAGCAGCTTAGCAGGGACTAATCAGCCCCAGCATTTT. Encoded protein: CASSLAGTNQPQHF.

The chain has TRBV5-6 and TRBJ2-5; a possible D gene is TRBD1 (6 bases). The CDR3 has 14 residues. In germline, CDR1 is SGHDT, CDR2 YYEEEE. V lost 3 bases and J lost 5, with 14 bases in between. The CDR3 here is CASSWRTAHETQYF. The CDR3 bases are TGTGCCAGCAGCTGGCGGACAGCTCACGAGACCCAGTACTTC.

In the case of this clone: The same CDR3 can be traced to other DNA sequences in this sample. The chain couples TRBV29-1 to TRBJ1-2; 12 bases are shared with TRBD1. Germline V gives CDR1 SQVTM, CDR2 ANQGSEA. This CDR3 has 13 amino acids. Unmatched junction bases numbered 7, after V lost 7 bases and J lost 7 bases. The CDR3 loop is CSAMGQGAGGYTF. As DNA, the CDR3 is TGCAGCGCCATGGGACAGGGGGCCGGTGGCTACACCTTC.

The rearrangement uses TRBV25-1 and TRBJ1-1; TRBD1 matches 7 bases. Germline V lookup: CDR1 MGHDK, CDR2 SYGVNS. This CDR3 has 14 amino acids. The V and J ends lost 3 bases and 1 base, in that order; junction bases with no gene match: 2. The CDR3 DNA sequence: TGTGCCAGCAGTGACTGGGACAGGAACACTGAAGCTTTCTTT. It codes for CASSDWDRNTEAFF.

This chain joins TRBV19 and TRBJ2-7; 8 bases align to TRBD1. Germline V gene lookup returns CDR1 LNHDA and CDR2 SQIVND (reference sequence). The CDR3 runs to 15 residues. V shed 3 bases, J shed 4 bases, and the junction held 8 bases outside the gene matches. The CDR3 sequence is CASSITAGGSYEQYF. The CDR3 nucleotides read TGTGCCAGTAGTATCACGGCAGGGGGCTCTTACGAGCAGTACTTC.

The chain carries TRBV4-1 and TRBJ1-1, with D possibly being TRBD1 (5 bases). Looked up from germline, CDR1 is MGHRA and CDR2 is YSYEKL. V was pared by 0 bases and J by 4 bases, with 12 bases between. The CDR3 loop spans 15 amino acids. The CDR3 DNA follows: TGCGCCAGCAGCCAAGATGGGGTCGGGGGCACTGAAGCTTTCTTT. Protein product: CASSQDGVGGTEAFF.

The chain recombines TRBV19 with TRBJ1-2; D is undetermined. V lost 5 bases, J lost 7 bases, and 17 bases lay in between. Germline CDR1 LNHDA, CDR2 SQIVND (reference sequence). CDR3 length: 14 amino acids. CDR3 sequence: CASSLLIGEGGYTF. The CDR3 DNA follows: TGTGCCAGTAGTCTACTGATAGGAGAGGGTGGCTACACCTTC.

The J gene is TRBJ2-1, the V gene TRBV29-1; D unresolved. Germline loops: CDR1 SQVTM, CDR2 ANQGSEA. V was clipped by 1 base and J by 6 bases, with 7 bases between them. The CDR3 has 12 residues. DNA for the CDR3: TGCAGCGTTGAAGTAACTGTCAATGAGCAGTTCTTC. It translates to CSVEVTVNEQFF.

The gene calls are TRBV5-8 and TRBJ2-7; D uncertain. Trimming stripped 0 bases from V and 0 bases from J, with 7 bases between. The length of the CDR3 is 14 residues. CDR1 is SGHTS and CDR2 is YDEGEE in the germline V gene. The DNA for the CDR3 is TGTGCCAGCAGCTTGGGAGGCAGCTCCTACGAGCAGTACTTC. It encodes CASSLGGSSYEQYF.

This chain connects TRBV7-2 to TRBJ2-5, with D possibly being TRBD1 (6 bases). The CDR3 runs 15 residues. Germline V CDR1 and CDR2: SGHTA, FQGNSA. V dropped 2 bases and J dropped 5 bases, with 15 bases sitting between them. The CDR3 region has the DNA TGTGCCAGCAGCTTAATACAGGGTCTACCGGAGACCCAGTACTTC. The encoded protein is CASSLIQGLPETQYF.

The CDR3 DNA sequence: TGTGCCAGCAGTGAAACAAGGGAGAGGAGGACCCAGTACTTC. Protein sequence: CASSETRERRTQYF. This chain connects TRBV6-1 to TRBJ2-5; TRBD2 might be the D (5 bases). Germline V gene lookup returns CDR1 MNHNS and CDR2 SASEGT. Trimming took 2 bases from V and 7 from J, leaving 14 bases between them. The CDR3 is 14 residues long.

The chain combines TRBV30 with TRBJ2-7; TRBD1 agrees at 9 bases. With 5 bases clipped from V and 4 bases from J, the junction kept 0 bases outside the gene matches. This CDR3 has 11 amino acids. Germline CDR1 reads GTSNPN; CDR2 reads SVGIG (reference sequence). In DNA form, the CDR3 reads TGTGCCTGGGGACAGGGGTACGAGCAGTACTTC. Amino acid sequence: CAWGQGYEQYF.

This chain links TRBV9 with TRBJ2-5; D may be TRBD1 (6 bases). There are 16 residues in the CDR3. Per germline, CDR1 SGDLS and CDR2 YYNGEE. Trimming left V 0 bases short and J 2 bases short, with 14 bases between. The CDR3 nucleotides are TGTGCCAGCAGCGTAGAGGTGGGGGCCGGACAAGAGACCCAGTACTTC. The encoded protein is CASSVEVGAGQETQYF.

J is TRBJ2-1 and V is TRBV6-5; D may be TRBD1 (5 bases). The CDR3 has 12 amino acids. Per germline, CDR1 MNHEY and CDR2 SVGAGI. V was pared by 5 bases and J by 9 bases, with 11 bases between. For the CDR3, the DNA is TGTGCCAGCAGTAGGGGCGTCGGTGAGCAGTTCTTC. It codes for CASSRGVGEQFF.

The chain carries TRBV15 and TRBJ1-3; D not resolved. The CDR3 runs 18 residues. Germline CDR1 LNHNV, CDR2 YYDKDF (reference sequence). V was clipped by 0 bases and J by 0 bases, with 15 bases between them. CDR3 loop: CATSRDTRSWLSGNTIYF. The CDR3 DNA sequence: TGTGCCACCAGCAGAGATACCAGGTCTTGGCTCTCTGGAAACACCATATATTTT.

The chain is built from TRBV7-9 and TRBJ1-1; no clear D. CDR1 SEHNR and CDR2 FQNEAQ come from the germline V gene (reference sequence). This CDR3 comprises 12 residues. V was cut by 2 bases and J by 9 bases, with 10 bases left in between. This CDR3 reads CASSLWPPQAFF. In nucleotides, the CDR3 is TGTGCCAGCAGCTTATGGCCCCCGCAAGCTTTCTTT.

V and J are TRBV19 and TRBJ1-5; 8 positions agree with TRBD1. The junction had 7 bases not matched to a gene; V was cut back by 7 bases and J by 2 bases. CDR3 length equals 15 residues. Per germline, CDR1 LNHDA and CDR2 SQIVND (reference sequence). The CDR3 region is CASTQDRVGNQPQHF. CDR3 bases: TGTGCCAGTACCCAGGACAGGGTCGGCAATCAGCCCCAGCATTTT.

The CDR3 here is CASSVDTTEGTQYF. The DNA of the CDR3 is TGTGCCAGCAGCGTAGATACTACCGAAGGGACCCAGTACTTC. The chain has TRBV9 and TRBJ2-5; unclear D gene. CDR3 length: 14 residues. Between the trimmed V and J ends, which lost 0 bases and 7 bases, there was a span of 13 bases. Germline V lookup: CDR1 SGDLS, CDR2 YYNGEE.

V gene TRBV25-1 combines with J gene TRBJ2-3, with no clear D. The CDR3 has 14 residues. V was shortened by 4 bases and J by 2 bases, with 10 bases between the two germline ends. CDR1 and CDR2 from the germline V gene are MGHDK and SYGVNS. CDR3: CASSGRLSTDTQYF. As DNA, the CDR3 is TGTGCCAGCAGTGGTCGACTCTCCACAGATACGCAGTATTTT.

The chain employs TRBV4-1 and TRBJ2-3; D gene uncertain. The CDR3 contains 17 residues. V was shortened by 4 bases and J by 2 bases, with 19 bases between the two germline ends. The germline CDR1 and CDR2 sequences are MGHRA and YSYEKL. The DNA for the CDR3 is TGCGCCAGCAGCCCCCTTGGGCCCCGACAATCCACAGATACGCAGTATTTT. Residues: CASSPLGPRQSTDTQYF.

For the CDR3, the DNA is TGTGCCAGCAGCTCGTTGCGGGGTAATGAGCAGTTCTTC. It yields the protein CASSSLRGNEQFF. This chain links TRBV9 with TRBJ2-1; D might be TRBD2 (6 bases). The CDR3 has 13 residues. Between the trimmed V and J ends, which lost 4 bases and 7 bases, there was a span of 12 bases. The V gene's germline CDR1 is SGDLS and CDR2 YYNGEE.

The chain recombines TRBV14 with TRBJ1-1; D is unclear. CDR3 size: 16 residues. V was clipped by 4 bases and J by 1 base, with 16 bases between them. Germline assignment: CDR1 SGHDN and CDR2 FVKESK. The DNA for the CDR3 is TGTGCCAGCAGCCCATATCCCATTACAGCGAACACTGAAGCTTTCTTT. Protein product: CASSPYPITANTEAFF.

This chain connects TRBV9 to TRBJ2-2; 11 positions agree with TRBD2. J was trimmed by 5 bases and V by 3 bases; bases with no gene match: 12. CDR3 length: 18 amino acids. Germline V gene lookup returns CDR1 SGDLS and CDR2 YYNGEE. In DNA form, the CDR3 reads TGTGCCAGCAGCGAGGGGCTAGCGGGAGGCCTTCGGACCGGGGAGCTGTTTTTT. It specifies CASSEGLAGGLRTGELFF.

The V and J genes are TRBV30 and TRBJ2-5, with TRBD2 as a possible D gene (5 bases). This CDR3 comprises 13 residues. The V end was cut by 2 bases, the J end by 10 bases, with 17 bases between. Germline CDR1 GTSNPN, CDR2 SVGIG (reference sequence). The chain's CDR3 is CAWSTAGGSNQYF. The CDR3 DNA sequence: TGTGCCTGGAGTACGGCAGGAGGATCGAACCAGTACTTC.

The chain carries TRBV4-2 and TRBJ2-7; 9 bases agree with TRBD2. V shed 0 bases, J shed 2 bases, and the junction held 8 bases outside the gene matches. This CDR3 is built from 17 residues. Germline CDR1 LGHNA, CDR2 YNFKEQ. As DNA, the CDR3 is TGTGCCAGCAGCCAAGATCAAACTAGCGGGTTTGCCTACGAGCAGTACTTC. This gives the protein CASSQDQTSGFAYEQYF.

This CDR3 is CASTRAGTGELFF. Here the CDR3 DNA reads TGTGCCAGCACCCGCGCGGGCACCGGGGAGCTGTTTTTT. J is TRBJ2-2 and V is TRBV5-4, with D perhaps matching TRBD2 (5 bases). Germline CDR1 SGHNT, CDR2 YYREEE (reference sequence). The CDR3 has 13 amino acids. V lost 6 bases and J 4 bases, leaving 10 bases between the germline ends.

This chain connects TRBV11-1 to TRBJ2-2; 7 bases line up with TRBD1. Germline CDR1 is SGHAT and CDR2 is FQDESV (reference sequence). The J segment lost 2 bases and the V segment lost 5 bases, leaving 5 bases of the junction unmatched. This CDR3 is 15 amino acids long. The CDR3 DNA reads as TGTGCCAGCAGCAGCGACAGGGCCAACACCGGGGAGCTGTTTTTT. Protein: CASSSDRANTGELFF.

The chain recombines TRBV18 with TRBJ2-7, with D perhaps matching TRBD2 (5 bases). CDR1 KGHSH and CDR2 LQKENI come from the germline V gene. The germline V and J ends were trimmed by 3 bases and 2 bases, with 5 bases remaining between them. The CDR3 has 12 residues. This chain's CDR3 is CASSPSAYEQYF. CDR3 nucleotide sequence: TGTGCCAGCTCACCTAGCGCCTACGAGCAGTACTTC.